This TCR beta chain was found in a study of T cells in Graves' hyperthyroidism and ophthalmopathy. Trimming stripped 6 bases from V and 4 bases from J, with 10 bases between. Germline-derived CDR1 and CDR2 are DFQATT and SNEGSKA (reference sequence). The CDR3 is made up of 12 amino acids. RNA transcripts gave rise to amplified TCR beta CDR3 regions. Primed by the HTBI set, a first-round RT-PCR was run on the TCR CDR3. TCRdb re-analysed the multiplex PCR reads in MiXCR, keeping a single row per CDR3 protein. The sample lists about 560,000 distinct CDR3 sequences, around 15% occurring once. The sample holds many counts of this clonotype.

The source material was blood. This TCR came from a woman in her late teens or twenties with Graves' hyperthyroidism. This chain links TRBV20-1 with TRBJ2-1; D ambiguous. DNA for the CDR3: TGCAGTGCAACCCAAGGGTACAATGAGCAGTTCTTC. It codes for CSATQGYNEQFF.